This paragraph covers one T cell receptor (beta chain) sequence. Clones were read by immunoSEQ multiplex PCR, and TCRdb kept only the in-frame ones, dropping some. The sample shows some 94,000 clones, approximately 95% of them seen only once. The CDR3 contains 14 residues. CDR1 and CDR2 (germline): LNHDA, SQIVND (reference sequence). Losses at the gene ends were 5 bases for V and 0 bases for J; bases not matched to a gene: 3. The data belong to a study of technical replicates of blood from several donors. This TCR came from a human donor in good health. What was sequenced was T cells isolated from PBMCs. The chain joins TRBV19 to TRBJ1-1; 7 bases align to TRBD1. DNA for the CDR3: TGTGCCAGTAGTTTGGGACAGATGAACACTGAAGCTTTCTTT. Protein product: CASSLGQMNTEAFF. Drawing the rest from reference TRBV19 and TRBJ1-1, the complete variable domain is DGGITQSPKYLFRKEGQNVTLSCEQNLNHDAMYWYRQDPGQGLRLIYYSQIVNDFQKGDIAEGYSVSREKKESFPLTVTSAQKNPTAFYLCASSLGQMNTEAFFGQGTRLTVV.